Following are 28 T cell receptor beta chains from one sample sequenced in a study of shared clonotypes between healthy human individuals. Measured with immunoSEQ multiplex PCR; TCRdb has only the in-frame clones, and not every one. The sample yields about 2.4 million clones, approximately 93% seen once. The sequenced sample was naive CD4+ T cells from PBMCs. Specified subset: CD45RA+ positively selected. Receptor source: a man aged 18 to 35 in good health. Some clones in this sample may be carry-over from other donors' samples.

The rearrangement joins TRBV28 to TRBJ2-1; TRBD2 aligns across 7 bases. Germline lookup yields CDR1 MDHEN and CDR2 SYDVKM. The CDR3 is 14 amino acids. Germline trimming cut 8 bases from V and 4 bases from J; bases unmatched to any gene: 8. Here the CDR3 DNA reads TGTGCCAGCTTCACGGGCGGGGGATACAATGAGCAGTTCTTC. It is translated as CASFTGGGYNEQFF. Full variable domain (missing parts from reference TRBV28 and TRBJ2-1): DVKVTQSSRYLVKRTGEKVFLECVQDMDHENMFWYRQDPGLGLRLIYFSYDVKMKEKGDIPEGYSVSREKKERFSLILESASTNQTSMYLCASFTGGGYNEQFFGPGTRLTVL.

The CDR3 spells CASSQGTNEQFF. CDR3 nucleotides: TGTGCCAGCAGCCAGGGGACCAATGAGCAGTTCTTC. The chain uses TRBV5-4 and TRBJ2-1, with a tentative D call TRBD1 (6 bases). Germline CDR1 is SGHNT and CDR2 is YYREEE (reference sequence). Trimming took 4 bases from V and 6 from J, leaving 8 bases between them. CDR3 length: 12 amino acids.

The V gene is TRBV7-2, the J gene TRBJ1-1; D may be TRBD1 (5 bases). The CDR3 is made up of 15 amino acids. Germline-derived CDR1 and CDR2 are SGHTA and FQGNSA. Trimming took 5 bases from V and 4 from J, leaving 17 bases between them. In nucleotides, the CDR3 is TGTGCCAGCAGCGTATATGGGGCGGGATTCACTGAAGCTTTCTTT. Its translation is CASSVYGAGFTEAFF.

The gene calls are TRBV5-4 and TRBJ2-3; perhaps TRBD1 as D (6 bases). Germline V gene sequence: CDR1 SGHNT, CDR2 YYREEE (reference sequence). With 5 bases removed from V and 1 base from J, the gap between germline ends came to 11 bases. This CDR3 has 14 residues. The CDR3 sequence is CASRRGGGTDTQYF. As DNA, the CDR3 is TGTGCCAGCAGGCGTGGGGGCGGCACAGATACGCAGTATTTT.

This clone was detected only once. V is TRBV5-1 and J is TRBJ2-1; 13 bases fit TRBD2. The V gene end was trimmed by 7 bases and the J gene end by 4 bases; junction bases not matched to a gene: 2. Germline V CDR1 and CDR2: SGHRS, YFSETQ. The CDR3 spans 14 residues. CDR3 bases: TGCGCCAGCTGGGGACTAGCGGGGTACAATGAGCAGTTCTTC. Translation: CASWGLAGYNEQFF.

The chain recombines TRBV15 with TRBJ2-3; tentatively, D is TRBD1 (5 bases). V lost 3 bases and J lost 4, with 11 bases in between. This CDR3 has 14 amino acids. Germline V gene lookup returns CDR1 LNHNV and CDR2 YYDKDF (reference sequence). The CDR3 nucleotides read TGTGCCACCAGCAGCCAATCAGGGCCAGATACGCAGTATTTT. It encodes CATSSQSGPDTQYF.

A note on this clone: Different DNA sequences within this sample yield the same CDR3. V and J are TRBV5-4 and TRBJ2-7; 10 bases agree with TRBD2. Germline-derived CDR1 and CDR2 are SGHNT and YYREEE (reference sequence). V lost 0 bases, J lost 4 bases, and 1 base stayed unmatched. The CDR3 is made up of 14 amino acids. The CDR3 here is CASSLASGSYEQYF. The CDR3 nucleotides are TGTGCCAGCAGCTTGGCTAGCGGGAGTTACGAGCAGTACTTC.

The genes are TRBV19 and TRBJ2-6, with D perhaps assigned TRBD1 or TRBD2 (6 bases each). The CDR3 spans 14 residues. Trimming left V 10 bases short and J 1 base short, with 11 bases between. The germline CDR1 and CDR2 sequences are LNHDA and SQIVND (reference sequence). The CDR3 nucleotides are TGTGCCACCTGGGGGGCGTCTGGGGCCAACGTCCTGACTTTC. Translation: CATWGASGANVLTF.

The rearrangement links TRBV25-1 to TRBJ2-5; no firm D call. Germline CDR1 is MGHDK and CDR2 is SYGVNS. Trimming removed 1 base at V and 5 bases at J, with 14 bases between. The CDR3 extends over 15 amino acids. Here the CDR3 reads CASSESTLLGETQYF. CDR3 nucleotides: TGTGCCAGCAGTGAATCCACGTTATTGGGGGAGACCCAGTACTTC.

J is TRBJ2-3 and V is TRBV7-9; D may be TRBD1 (5 bases). The CDR3 has 16 residues. Per the germline V gene, CDR1 is SEHNR and CDR2 is FQNEAQ (reference sequence). V was shortened by 4 bases and J by 4 bases, with 18 bases between the two germline ends. The CDR3 here is CASSSPPTTGSDTQYF. The CDR3 DNA sequence: TGTGCCAGCAGCTCCCCCCCGACAACAGGATCAGATACGCAGTATTTT.

The chain combines TRBV29-1 with TRBJ1-1; 11 bases map to TRBD1. With V trimmed by 6 bases and J by 3 bases, 9 bases remained unmatched. Looked up from germline, CDR1 is SQVTM and CDR2 is ANQGSEA. The CDR3 contains 15 residues. The CDR3 region has the DNA TGCAGCGTAACCGGGACAGGGGGGAAGGACACTGAAGCTTTCTTT. It codes for CSVTGTGGKDTEAFF.

The chain combines TRBV19 with TRBJ1-1; D gene uncertain. Trimming took 5 bases from V and 0 from J, leaving 13 bases between them. Germline assignment: CDR1 LNHDA and CDR2 SQIVND (reference sequence). This CDR3 comprises 15 residues. DNA of the CDR3: TGTGCCAGTAGTTCCCACCCGGGGATGAACACTGAAGCTTTCTTT. Its translation is CASSSHPGMNTEAFF.

The chain joins TRBV19 to TRBJ2-1; the match to TRBD1 covers 11 bases. CDR1 is LNHDA and CDR2 is SQIVND in the germline V gene (reference sequence). Trimming took 4 bases from V and 0 from J; bases not matched to a gene: 8. The CDR3 runs to 18 residues. The CDR3 spells CASSTRSGTGGSYNEQFF. The CDR3 region has the DNA TGTGCCAGTAGTACAAGGAGTGGGACAGGGGGCTCCTACAATGAGCAGTTCTTC. Combining the CDR3 with reference TRBV19 and TRBJ2-1 gives the whole variable domain DGGITQSPKYLFRKEGQNVTLSCEQNLNHDAMYWYRQDPGQGLRLIYYSQIVNDFQKGDIAEGYSVSREKKESFPLTVTSAQKNPTAFYLCASSTRSGTGGSYNEQFFGPGTRLTVL.

This clone has a single count. This chain links TRBV5-1 with TRBJ2-2; possible D gene TRBD1, 6 bases. The V end was cut by 4 bases, the J end by 6 bases, with 16 bases between. The CDR3 runs to 15 residues. The germline V gene has CDR1 SGHRS and CDR2 YFSETQ. The CDR3 nucleotides read TGCGCCAGCAGCAAAACAGGGCAGGTTTCCGGGGAGCTGTTTTTT. Translation gives CASSKTGQVSGELFF.

The chain carries TRBV10-3 and TRBJ1-2; 7 bases agree with TRBD1. The ends lost 4 bases at V and 2 bases at J; junction bases unmatched: 4. Germline CDR1 reads ENHRY; CDR2 reads SYGVKD. The CDR3 contains 14 residues. Here the CDR3 reads CAISAGTVNYGYTF. In DNA form, the CDR3 reads TGTGCCATCAGTGCCGGGACAGTAAACTATGGCTACACCTTC.

V usage is TRBV7-9 and J usage is TRBJ2-1; D is tentatively TRBD1 or TRBD2 (5 bases each). Germline-derived CDR1 and CDR2 are SEHNR and FQNEAQ (reference sequence). The CDR3 is 13 residues long. The ends were cut back, 5 bases at V and 15 bases at J, with 20 bases in the middle. This CDR3 is CASSPPVGTTTFF. Here the CDR3 DNA reads TGTGCCAGCAGCCCGCCTGTAGGGACCACGACGTTCTTC.

Remarks on this clone: Other DNA sequences in this specimen translate into the identical CDR3. The chain links TRBV4-3 to TRBJ2-5; no clear D gene. From germline, CDR1 is LGHNA and CDR2 YSLEER. The CDR3 sequence is 12 residues long. V was trimmed by 3 bases and J by 5 bases, leaving 7 bases between them. DNA for the CDR3: TGCGCCAGCAGCCAGGATAGGGAGACCCAGTACTTC. It codes for CASSQDRETQYF.

This clone has just one count. The V and J genes are TRBV9 and TRBJ1-2, with D maybe TRBD1 (5 bases). This CDR3 has 15 amino acids. From germline, CDR1 is SGDLS and CDR2 YYNGEE. V was clipped by 4 bases and J by 5 bases, with 18 bases between them. The CDR3, as DNA: TGTGCCAGCAGCCCCGAGGGGCAGGTTGGGTATGGCTACACCTTC. As protein: CASSPEGQVGYGYTF. The whole variable domain, remainder taken from reference TRBV9 and TRBJ1-2, is DSGVTQTPKHLITATGQRVTLRCSPRSGDLSVYWYQQSLDQGLQFLIQYYNGEERAKGNILERFSAQQFPDLHSELNLSSLELGDSALYFCASSPEGQVGYGYTFGSGTRLTVV.

This clone was observed a handful of times. The genes are TRBV5-1 and TRBJ1-6; D remains unclear. Trimming took 0 bases from V and 3 from J, leaving 1 base between them. CDR1 and CDR2 (germline): SGHRS, YFSETQ. The CDR3 consists of 13 residues. CDR3: CASSLGYNSPLHF. DNA of the CDR3: TGCGCCAGCAGCTTGGGCTATAATTCACCCCTCCACTTT. Looking up the rest from reference TRBV5-1 and TRBJ1-6 gives the full variable domain: KAGVTQTPRYLIKTRGQQVTLSCSPISGHRSVSWYQQTPGQGLQFLFEYFSETQRNKGNFPGRFSGRQFSNSRSEMNVSTLELGDSALYLCASSLGYNSPLHFGNGTRLTVT.

The chain joins TRBV7-2 to TRBJ1-2; D gene uncertain. Deletions cut 0 bases from V and 7 bases from J, with 12 bases between. This CDR3 is built from 14 residues. The germline gives CDR1 SGHTA, CDR2 FQGNSA. The CDR3, as DNA: TGTGCCAGCAGCTTAGCAGGGAGTGGTACTGGCTACACCTTC. This encodes CASSLAGSGTGYTF.

For this clone: Other DNA sequences in this specimen translate into the identical CDR3. This chain links TRBV28 with TRBJ1-2; unclear D gene. The CDR3 runs 12 residues. The V end lost 1 base, the J end lost 5 bases, and 5 bases lay between the germline ends. CDR1 and CDR2 (germline): MDHEN, SYDVKM. CDR3 nucleotide sequence: TGTGCCAGCAGTTTATCCGCTTATGGCTACACCTTC. This encodes CASSLSAYGYTF.

CDR3 sequence reads: CAPSGGRGYTF. As DNA, the CDR3 is TGTGCCCCCTCCGGGGGGCGAGGCTACACCTTC. The rearrangement joins TRBV28 to TRBJ1-2, with TRBD1 as a possible D gene (6 bases). V dropped 11 bases and J dropped 8 bases, with 15 bases sitting between them. The CDR3 extends over 11 amino acids. Germline-derived CDR1 and CDR2 are MDHEN and SYDVKM.

The chain uses TRBV6-5 and TRBJ2-7; D is undetermined. Trimming took 0 bases from V and 0 from J, leaving 6 bases between them. CDR1 and CDR2 (germline): MNHEY, SVGAGI. The CDR3 consists of 14 residues. DNA of the CDR3: TGTGCCAGCAGTTACTCTGAAAACTCCTACGAGCAGTACTTC. Its translation is CASSYSENSYEQYF.

This sequence joins TRBV18 and TRBJ2-1; D unresolved. The CDR3 has 15 residues. Germline loops: CDR1 KGHSH, CDR2 LQKENI. V was pared by 1 base and J by 4 bases, with 11 bases between. The CDR3 bases are TGTGCCAGCTCACCACAGGGTTACCTTTACAATGAGCAGTTCTTC. This encodes CASSPQGYLYNEQFF.

Only one count was recorded for this clone. The CDR3, as DNA: TGTGCCAGCAGCTCCGGACAGGCGGGGGCCCTTCGCACAGATACGCAGTATTTT. Its protein is CASSSGQAGALRTDTQYF. The chain couples TRBV5-8 to TRBJ2-3; D might be TRBD1 or TRBD2, each matching 7 bases. Looked up from germline, CDR1 is SGHTS and CDR2 is YDEGEE. The CDR3 contains 18 residues. Trimming left V 3 bases short and J 1 base short, with 21 bases between.

The chain uses TRBV28 and TRBJ2-2; 14 nucleotides line up with TRBD2. Germline assignment: CDR1 MDHEN and CDR2 SYDVKM. The CDR3 sequence is 20 residues long. Trimming took 6 bases from V and 4 from J; bases not matched to a gene: 16. This chain's CDR3 is CASRLPPGTSGSLGTGELFF. In DNA form, the CDR3 reads TGTGCCAGCAGACTACCCCCCGGGACTAGCGGGAGTCTGGGCACCGGGGAGCTGTTTTTT. The whole variable domain, filled in from reference TRBV28 and TRBJ2-2, reads DVKVTQSSRYLVKRTGEKVFLECVQDMDHENMFWYRQDPGLGLRLIYFSYDVKMKEKGDIPEGYSVSREKKERFSLILESASTNQTSMYLCASRLPPGTSGSLGTGELFFGEGSRLTVL.

The V and J genes are TRBV5-1 and TRBJ2-2; D remains unclear. From germline, CDR1 is SGHRS and CDR2 YFSETQ. The CDR3 spans 14 residues. V lost 1 base, J lost 3 bases, and 7 bases lay in between. The CDR3 reads CASSLQLYTGELFF. The CDR3 nucleotides are TGCGCCAGCAGCTTGCAGCTGTACACCGGGGAGCTGTTTTTT.

This rearrangement joins TRBV7-8 to TRBJ2-7, with D perhaps TRBD2 (6 bases). V lost 3 bases to trimming and J lost 2 bases, with 11 bases between them. CDR1 and CDR2 from the germline V gene are SGHVS and FQNEAQ. This CDR3 is 14 amino acids long. The CDR3 reads CASSLHGGAYEQYF. CDR3 in DNA: TGTGCCAGCAGCTTGCACGGGGGAGCCTACGAGCAGTACTTC.